This TCR beta chain was recorded in a study of T cell responses to AZD1222 COVID-19 vaccine. The study's findings and limits: Donors skewed white British and female; clonal diversity was possibly underestimated. Spike-wide vaccine-associated CD4 TCRs dominated at 160-218 and 743-854. Close to half of spike-specific TCRs reportedly recognize unmutated variant regions.

Germline trimming cut 1 base from V and 3 bases from J; bases unmatched to any gene: 6. From germline, CDR1 is SGHTA and CDR2 FQGTGA. CDR3 length: 15 amino acids. Comment on this clone: What it binds is unknown.

Clones were read by immunoSEQ multiplex PCR, and TCRdb kept only the in-frame ones, dropping some. The data contain about 200,000 clones, 94% of them singletons. The source was peripheral blood, collected 28 days after the second dose of the MenACWY control vaccine. The TCR was taken from an adult who received the MenACWY meningococcal vaccine as a control. This chain links TRBV7-3 with TRBJ2-7; TRBD2 matches 7 bases. CDR3 nucleotides: TGTGCCAGCAGCTTAATAGGAGGGAGGGGCTACGAGCAGTACTTC. Translating gives CASSLIGGRGYEQYF.